This T cell receptor (beta chain) stems from a study of T cells in Graves' hyperthyroidism and ophthalmopathy. The sample, blood from the first hyperthyroidism diagnosis, precedes any ophthalmopathy symptoms. Using RNA transcripts as the source, TCR beta CDR3 regions were amplified. In the first-round RT-PCR of the TCR CDR3, the HTBI primer set was used. TCRdb processed the multiplex PCR reads anew with MiXCR; each CDR3 protein has one entry. The sample consists of a few hundred thousand distinct CDR3 sequences, about 14% of them appearing once. Comment on this clonotype: The antigen is unknown.

This CDR3 has 17 amino acids. The germline CDR1 and CDR2 sequences are SEHNR and FQNEAQ (reference sequence). The V segment lost 4 bases and the J segment 8 bases; nucleotides outside the gene matches: 16. Study results and limitations: Patients with ophthalmopathy were separated from those with stable hyperthyroidism by a 13 V-J model.

Sequencing was performed on blood. The sequence derives from a man aged 30 to 45 with Graves' hyperthyroidism that later progressed to Graves' ophthalmopathy. This rearrangement joins TRBV7-9 to TRBJ1-4; 7 bases agree with TRBD1. The CDR3 DNA follows: TGTGCCAGCAGCTCCACCTTTTACGACAGGGTAAACGAAAAACTGTTTTTT. Protein product: CASSSTFYDRVNEKLFF.